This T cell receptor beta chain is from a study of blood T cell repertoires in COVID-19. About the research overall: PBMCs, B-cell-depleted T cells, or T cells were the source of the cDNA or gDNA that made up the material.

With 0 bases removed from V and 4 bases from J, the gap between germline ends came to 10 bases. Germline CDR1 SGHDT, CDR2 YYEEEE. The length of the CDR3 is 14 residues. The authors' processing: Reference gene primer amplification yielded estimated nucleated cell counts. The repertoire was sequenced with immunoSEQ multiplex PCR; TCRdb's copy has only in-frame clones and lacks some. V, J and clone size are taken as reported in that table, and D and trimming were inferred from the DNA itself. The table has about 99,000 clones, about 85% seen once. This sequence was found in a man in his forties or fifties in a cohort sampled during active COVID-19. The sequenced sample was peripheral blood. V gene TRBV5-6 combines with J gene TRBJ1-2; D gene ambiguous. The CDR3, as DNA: TGTGCCAGCAGCTTGGCCGGTGATGTCTATGGCTACACCTTC. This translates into CASSLAGDVYGYTF.